The sequence of this T cell receptor beta chain was determined in a study of blood T cell repertoires in COVID-19. Study-level information: Sites in the United States, Italy and Spain provided acute and convalescent COVID-19 samples. PBMCs, B-cell-depleted T cells, or T cells provided the cDNA or gDNA that made up the material.

Methods used by the authors: The authors estimated nucleated cell counts from reference gene primer amplification. The protocol was immunoSEQ multiplex PCR, while the TCRdb copy is restricted to in-frame clones and leaves out a portion. The V and J calls and clone size come from that table; D and trimming were worked out from the DNA. This table has some 390,000 clones, about 90% appearing once. The sample was PBMCs or T cells enriched from blood (not recorded which). This TCR came from a woman in her 30s who had recovered from COVID-19.

The DNA of the CDR3 is TGTGCCAGCAGCGTCAGGACAGGCGAGGGCTACACCTTC. This sequence encodes CASSVRTGEGYTF. The chain combines TRBV11-2 with TRBJ1-2; TRBD1 aligns across 7 bases. The CDR3 consists of 13 residues. Germline lookup yields CDR1 SGHAT and CDR2 FQNNGV. V lost 5 bases and J lost 8; bases outside the gene matches: 8.